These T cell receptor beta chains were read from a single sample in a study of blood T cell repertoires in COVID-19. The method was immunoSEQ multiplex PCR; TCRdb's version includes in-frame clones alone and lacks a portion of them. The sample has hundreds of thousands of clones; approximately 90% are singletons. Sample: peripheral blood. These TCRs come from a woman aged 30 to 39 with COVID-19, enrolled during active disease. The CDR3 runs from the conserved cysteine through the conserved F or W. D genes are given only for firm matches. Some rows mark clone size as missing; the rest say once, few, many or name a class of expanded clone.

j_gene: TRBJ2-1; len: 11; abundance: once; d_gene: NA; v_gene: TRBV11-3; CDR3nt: TGTGCCAGCACAGGCCAAAATGAGCAGTTCTTC; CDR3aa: CASTGQNEQFF
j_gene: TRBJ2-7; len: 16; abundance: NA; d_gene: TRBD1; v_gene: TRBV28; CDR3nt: TGTGCCAGCAGTTTTACTTATGGGACAGTGGCCTACGAGCAGTACTTC; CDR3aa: CASSFTYGTVAYEQYF
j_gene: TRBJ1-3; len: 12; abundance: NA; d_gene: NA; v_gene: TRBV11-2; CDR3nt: TGTGCCAGCAGCTTATTACAGGGAGAAATATATTTT; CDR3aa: CASSLLQGEIYF
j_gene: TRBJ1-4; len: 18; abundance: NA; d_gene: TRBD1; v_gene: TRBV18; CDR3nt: TGTGCCAGCTCACGCGACTCCAGGACAGGGGCTGGTAATGAAAAACTGTTTTTT; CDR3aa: CASSRDSRTGAGNEKLFF
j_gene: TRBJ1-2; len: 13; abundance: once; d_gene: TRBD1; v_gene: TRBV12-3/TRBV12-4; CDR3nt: TGTGCCAGCAGTTTCGGGACAGCCTATGGCTACACCTTC; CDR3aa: CASSFGTAYGYTF
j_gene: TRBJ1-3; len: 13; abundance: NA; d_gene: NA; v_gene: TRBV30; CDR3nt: TGTGCCTGGAGTGAGGGAGCTGGAAACACCATATATTTT; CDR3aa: CAWSEGAGNTIYF
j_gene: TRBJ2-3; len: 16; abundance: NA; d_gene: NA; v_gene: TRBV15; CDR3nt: TGTGCCACCAGCATCCGCCGGGACTGGGGGAAGGATACGCAGTATTTT; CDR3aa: CATSIRRDWGKDTQYF
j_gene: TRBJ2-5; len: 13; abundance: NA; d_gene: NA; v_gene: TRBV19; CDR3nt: TGTGCCAGTAGTACGATCGCGGCAGAGACCCAGTACTTC; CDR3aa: CASSTIAAETQYF
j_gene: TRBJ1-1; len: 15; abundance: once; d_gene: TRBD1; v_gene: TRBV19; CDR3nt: TGTGCCAGTAGTATCGAAGGGGGCCTAAAGAATGAAGCTTTCTTT; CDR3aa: CASSIEGGLKNEAFF
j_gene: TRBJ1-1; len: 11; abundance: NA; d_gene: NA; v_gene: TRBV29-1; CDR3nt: TGCAGCGCGCTAAATCCTGCTGAAGCTTTCTTT; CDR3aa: CSALNPAEAFF
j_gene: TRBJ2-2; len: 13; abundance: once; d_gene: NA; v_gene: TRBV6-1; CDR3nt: TGTGCCAGCAGTGAAGTGTTCCGCGGGGAGCTGTTTTTT; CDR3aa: CASSEVFRGELFF
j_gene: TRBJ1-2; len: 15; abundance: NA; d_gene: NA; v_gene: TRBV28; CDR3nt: TGTGCCAGCAGTCTCATCGCGGGGGGAGAAATTGGCTACACCTTC; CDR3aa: CASSLIAGGEIGYTF
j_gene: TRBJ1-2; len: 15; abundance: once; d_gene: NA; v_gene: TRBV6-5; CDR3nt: TGTGCCAGCAGTCTGGGGCCCCGTTCGGACTATGGCTACACCTTC; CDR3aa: CASSLGPRSDYGYTF
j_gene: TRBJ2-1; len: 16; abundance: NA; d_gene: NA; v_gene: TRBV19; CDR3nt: TGTGCCAGTAGTCGGGGGACCGGGATGGGGAATTGGGAGCAGTTCTTC; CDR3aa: CASSRGTGMGNWEQFF
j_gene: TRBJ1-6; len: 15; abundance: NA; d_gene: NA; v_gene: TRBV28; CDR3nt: TGTGCCAGCAGTCTCCCGACAGGAACGAATTCACCCCTCCACTTT; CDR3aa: CASSLPTGTNSPLHF
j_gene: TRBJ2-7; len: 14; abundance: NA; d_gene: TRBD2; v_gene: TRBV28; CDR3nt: TGTGCCAGCAAATGGGGACTAGCAAGCTACGAGCAGTACTTC; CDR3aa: CASKWGLASYEQYF
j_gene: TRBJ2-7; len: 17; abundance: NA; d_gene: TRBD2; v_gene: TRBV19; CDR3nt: TGTGCCAGTAGTCCCCAGGGACTAGCGGGGGGCCTCTACGAGCAGTACTTC; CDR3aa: CASSPQGLAGGLYEQYF